The clone carrying this TCR beta chain was found many times. Its antigen is unknown. This CDR3 spans 16 amino acids. Trimming pared 5 bases from V and 2 bases from J, leaving 18 bases between. Germline V gene sequence: CDR1 SGHTA, CDR2 FQGNSA. The data derive from a study of T-cell memory formation after mild COVID-19. Study summary: The TCR clusters were mostly specific to one donor.

One entry per CDR3 protein, called by TCRdb with MiXCR from the 5' RACE reads. The sample yields about 210,000 distinct CDR3 sequences, 10% to 13% seen once. General observations from the study: Clones contracting over day 15 to 85 were CD4/CD8 balanced, with later expanders leaning CD4+. A subset of responding clones appeared in pre-infection memory, suggesting cross-reactive memory joined. Researchers report contracting CD4+ clones mostly in CM and EM, with CD8+ clones in EMRA.

The rearrangement links TRBV7-2 to TRBJ2-5; weak D call: TRBD2 (7 bases). The TCR sequence derives from a young man who had mild COVID-19 (a few samples of this study predate the infection). Cell type and time point are not known. Source material: PBMCs or a T cell subset sorted from them (not recorded which). The CDR3 sequence is CASSPPGGGGQETQYF. CDR3 nucleotide sequence: TGTGCCAGCAGCCCCCCGGGGGGCGGGGGACAAGAGACCCAGTACTTC. Full variable domain (rest looked up from reference TRBV7-2 and TRBJ2-5): GAGVSQSPSNKVTEKGKDVELRCDPISGHTALYWYRQSLGQGLEFLIYFQGNSAPDKSGLPSDRFSAERTGGSVSTLTIQRTQQEDSAVYLCASSPPGGGGQETQYFGPGTRLLVL.